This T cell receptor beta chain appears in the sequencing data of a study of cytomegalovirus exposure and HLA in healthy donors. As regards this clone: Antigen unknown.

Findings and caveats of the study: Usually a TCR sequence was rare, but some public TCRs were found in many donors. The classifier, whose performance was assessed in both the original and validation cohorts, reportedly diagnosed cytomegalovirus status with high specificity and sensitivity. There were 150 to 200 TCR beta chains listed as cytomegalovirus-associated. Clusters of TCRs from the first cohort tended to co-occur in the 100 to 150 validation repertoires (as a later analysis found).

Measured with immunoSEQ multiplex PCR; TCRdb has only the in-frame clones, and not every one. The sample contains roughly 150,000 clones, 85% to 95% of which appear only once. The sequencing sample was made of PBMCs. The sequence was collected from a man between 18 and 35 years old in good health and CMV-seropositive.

CDR3 coding DNA: TGTGCCAGCAGTAAGGGAGGAGATGAGCAGTTCTTC. Translation: CASSKGGDEQFF. The rearrangement joins TRBV2 to TRBJ2-1; D may be TRBD2 (6 bases). Germline values: CDR1 SNHLY, CDR2 FYNNEI. V lost 5 bases and J lost 8, with 10 bases in between. CDR3 length equals 12 residues.